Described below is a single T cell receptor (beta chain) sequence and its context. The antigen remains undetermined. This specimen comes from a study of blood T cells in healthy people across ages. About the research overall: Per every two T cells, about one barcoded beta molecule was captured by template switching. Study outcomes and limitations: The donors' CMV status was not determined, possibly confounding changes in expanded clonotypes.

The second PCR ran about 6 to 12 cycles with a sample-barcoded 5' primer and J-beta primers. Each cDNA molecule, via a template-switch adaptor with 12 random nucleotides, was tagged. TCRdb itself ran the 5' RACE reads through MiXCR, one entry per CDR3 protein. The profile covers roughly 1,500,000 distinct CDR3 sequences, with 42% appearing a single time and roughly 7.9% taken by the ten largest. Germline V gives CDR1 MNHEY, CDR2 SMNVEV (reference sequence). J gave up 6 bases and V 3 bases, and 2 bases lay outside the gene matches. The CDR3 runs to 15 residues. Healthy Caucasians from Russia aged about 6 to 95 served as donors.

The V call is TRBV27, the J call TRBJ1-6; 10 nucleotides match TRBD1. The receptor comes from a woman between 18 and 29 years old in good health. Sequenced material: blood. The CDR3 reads CASSLTGGLNSPLHF. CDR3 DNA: TGTGCCAGCAGTTTGACAGGGGGCCTTAATTCACCCCTCCACTTT.